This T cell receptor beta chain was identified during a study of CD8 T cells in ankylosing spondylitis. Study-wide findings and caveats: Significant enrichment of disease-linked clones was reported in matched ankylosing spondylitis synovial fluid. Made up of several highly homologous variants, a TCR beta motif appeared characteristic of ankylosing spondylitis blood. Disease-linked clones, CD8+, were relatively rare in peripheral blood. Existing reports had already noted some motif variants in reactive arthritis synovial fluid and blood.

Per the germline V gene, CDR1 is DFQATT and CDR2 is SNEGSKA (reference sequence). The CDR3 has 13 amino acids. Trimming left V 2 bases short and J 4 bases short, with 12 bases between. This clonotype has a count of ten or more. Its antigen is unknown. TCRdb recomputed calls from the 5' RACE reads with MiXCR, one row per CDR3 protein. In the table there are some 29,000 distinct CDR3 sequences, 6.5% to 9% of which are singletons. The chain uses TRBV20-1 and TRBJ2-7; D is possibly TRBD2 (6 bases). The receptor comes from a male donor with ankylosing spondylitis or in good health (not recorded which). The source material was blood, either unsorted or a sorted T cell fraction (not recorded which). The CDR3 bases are TGCAGTGCTAGACAGGGAGGAGAGTACGAGCAGTACTTC. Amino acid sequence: CSARQGGEYEQYF.